This T cell receptor beta chain stems from a study of OX40 agonist ivuxolimab in advanced cancers. This clone was counted once. Its cognate antigen is unknown. The method was immunoSEQ multiplex PCR; TCRdb's version includes in-frame clones alone and lacks a portion of them. The repertoire consists of about 100,000 clones, with roughly 89% occurring once and the leading ten covering around 0.16%. Study-wide results and limits: On average, CD8+ T cells showed a greater number of expanded clones than CD4+.

The sample was CD4+ or CD8+ T cells sorted from blood, taken in a trial of the OX40 agonist ivuxolimab. The sequence derives from an adult with an advanced solid tumor such as melanoma, head and neck, liver or kidney cancer.

For the CDR3, the DNA is TGTGCCACCAGCAGAGATAACAACTCTCCACAAGAGACCCAGTACTTC. Protein sequence: CATSRDNNSPQETQYF. The genes are TRBV15 and TRBJ2-5; D remains unclear. Per the germline V gene, CDR1 is LNHNV and CDR2 is YYDKDF (reference sequence). Trimming stripped 0 bases from V and 2 bases from J, with 13 bases between. CDR3 length: 16 amino acids.